The clone carrying this TCR beta chain has a handful of counts. J was trimmed by 3 bases and V by 3 bases; bases with no gene match: 14. CDR3 size: 18 residues. CDR1 SEHNR and CDR2 FQNEAQ come from the germline V gene (reference sequence). The entry originates in a study of early T cells in non-severe SARS-CoV-2 infection. Attached unique molecular identifiers marked individual cDNA molecules. TCRdb used MiXCR to reprocess the 5' RACE reads, holding one entry per CDR3 protein. The sample lists more than 75,000 distinct CDR3 sequences, around 14% seen once, with around 6% in the top ten. This clonotype was sampled from an adult who was a healthcare worker with PCR-confirmed SARS-CoV-2 infection or an uninfected control (not recorded which). The chain recombines TRBV7-9 with TRBJ2-7; 10 bases are a match to TRBD1. The sequencing input was whole blood. CDR3 loop: CASSFFGTGASSLYEQYF. In nucleotides, the CDR3 is TGTGCCAGCAGCTTCTTCGGGACAGGGGCTAGCTCCCTCTACGAGCAGTACTTC.